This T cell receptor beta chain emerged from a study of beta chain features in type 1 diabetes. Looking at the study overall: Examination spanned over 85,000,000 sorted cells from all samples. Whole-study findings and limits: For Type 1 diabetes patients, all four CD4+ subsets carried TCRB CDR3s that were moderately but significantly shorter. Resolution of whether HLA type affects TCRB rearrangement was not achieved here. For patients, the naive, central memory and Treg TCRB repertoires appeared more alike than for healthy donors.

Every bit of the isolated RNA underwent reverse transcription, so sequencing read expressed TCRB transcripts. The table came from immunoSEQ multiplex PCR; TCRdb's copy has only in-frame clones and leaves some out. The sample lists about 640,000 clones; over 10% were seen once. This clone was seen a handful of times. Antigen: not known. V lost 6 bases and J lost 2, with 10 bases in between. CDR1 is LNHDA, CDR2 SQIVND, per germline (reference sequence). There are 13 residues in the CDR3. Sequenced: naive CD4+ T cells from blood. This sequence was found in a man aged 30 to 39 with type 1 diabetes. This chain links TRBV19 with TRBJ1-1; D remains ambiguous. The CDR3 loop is CASSPLLNTEAFF. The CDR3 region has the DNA TGTGCCAGTAGCCCACTTCTAAACACTGAAGCTTTCTTT.